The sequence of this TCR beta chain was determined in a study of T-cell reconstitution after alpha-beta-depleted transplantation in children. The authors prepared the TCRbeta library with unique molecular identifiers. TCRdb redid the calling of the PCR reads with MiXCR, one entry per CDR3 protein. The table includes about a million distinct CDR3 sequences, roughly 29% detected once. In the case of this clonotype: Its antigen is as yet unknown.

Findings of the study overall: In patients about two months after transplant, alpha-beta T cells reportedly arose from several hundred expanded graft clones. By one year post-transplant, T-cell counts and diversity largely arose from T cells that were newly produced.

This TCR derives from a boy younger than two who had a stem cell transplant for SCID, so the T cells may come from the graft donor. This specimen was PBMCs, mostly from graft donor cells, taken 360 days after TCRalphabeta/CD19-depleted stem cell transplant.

CDR3 in amino acids: CASSWAAGQGEEQYF. In nucleotides, the CDR3 is TGTGCCAGCAGCTGGGCCGCGGGGCAGGGAGAGGAGCAGTACTTC. This rearrangement joins TRBV5-5 to TRBJ2-7; tentatively, D is TRBD2 (6 bases). V was shortened by 3 bases and J by 7 bases, with 20 bases between the two germline ends. The germline gives CDR1 SGHKS, CDR2 YYEKEE (reference sequence). The CDR3 loop spans 15 amino acids.